The clone carrying this T cell receptor (beta chain) was recorded only once. The protocol was immunoSEQ multiplex PCR, while the TCRdb copy is restricted to in-frame clones and leaves out a portion. The data show about 97,000 clones, 65% to 85% seen once. This sample stems from a study of PD-1 blockade in classical Hodgkin lymphoma. The patients all showed relapse after autologous stem cell transplantation, while their brentuximab vedotin exposure varied. The ends were cut back, 4 bases at V and 5 bases at J, with 11 bases in the middle. CDR3 size: 13 residues. Germline-derived CDR1 and CDR2 are SGHAT and FQNNGV.

This receptor was taken from a human donor with classical Hodgkin lymphoma. This specimen was peripheral blood mononuclear cells (PBMCs), taken at baseline. The V gene is TRBV11-2, the J gene TRBJ1-2, with D possibly being TRBD1 (5 bases). The CDR3 reads CASSSDSIYGYTF. CDR3 DNA: TGTGCCAGCAGCTCTGACAGTATATATGGCTACACCTTC.